One sample yielded the 5 T cell receptor beta chains listed below, sequenced in a study of cytomegalovirus exposure and HLA in healthy donors. Primers: 60 Vbeta forward and 13 Jbeta reverse. Assay used: immunoSEQ multiplex PCR; TCRdb lists only in-frame clones, some missing. The data hold 100,000 to 120,000 clones, with about 80% observed a single time. Sequencing was done on a sample of PBMCs. These TCRs come from a man aged 25-40 years in good health and CMV-seronegative.

This clone was seen a handful of times. The rearrangement links TRBV4-1 to TRBJ2-6; D gene ambiguous. The CDR3 length is 15 residues. V lost 1 base to trimming and J lost 0 bases, with 4 bases between them. Germline values: CDR1 MGHRA, CDR2 YSYEKL. The CDR3 reads CASSQGGSGANVLTF. CDR3 DNA: TGCGCCAGCAGCCAAGGCGGCTCTGGGGCCAACGTCCTGACTTTC.

Here the CDR3 DNA reads TGTGCCTGTAATCGAGATTTACGGGAGTCACCCCTCCACTTT. It yields the protein CACNRDLRESPLHF. This chain uses TRBV30 with TRBJ1-6, with no clear D. The CDR3 covers 14 residues. Trimming took 6 bases from V and 10 from J, leaving 19 bases between them. Germline V gene data show CDR1 as GTSNPN and CDR2 as SVGIG (reference sequence).

This rearrangement joins TRBV6-1 to TRBJ2-7, with D possibly TRBD2 on 6 matching bases. This CDR3 comprises 14 residues. Germline V gives CDR1 MNHNS, CDR2 SASEGT. V gave up 10 bases and J gave up 0 bases, with 16 bases separating them. CDR3 protein: CATIPGGSSYEQYF. The CDR3 DNA sequence: TGTGCCACCATCCCCGGGGGAAGCTCCTACGAGCAGTACTTC.

The chain combines TRBV7-9 with TRBJ1-5; the D is unclear. The ends were cut back, 5 bases at V and 1 base at J, with 12 bases in the middle. CDR3 length: 15 amino acids. From germline, CDR1 is SEHNR and CDR2 FQNEAQ (reference sequence). The CDR3 is CASSTGWESNQPQHF. In nucleotides, the CDR3 is TGTGCCAGCAGCACCGGTTGGGAGAGCAATCAGCCCCAGCATTTT. Full variable domain (outside the CDR3, taken from reference TRBV7-9 and TRBJ1-5): DTGVSQNPRHKITKRGQNVTFRCDPISEHNRLYWYRQTLGQGPEFLTYFQNEAQLEKSRLLSDRFSAERPKGSFSTLEIQRTEQGDSAMYLCASSTGWESNQPQHFGDGTRLSIL.

The genes are TRBV28 and TRBJ2-2, with a possible D match to TRBD2 (6 bases). The ends were cut back, 6 bases at V and 13 bases at J, with 12 bases in the middle. CDR1 is MDHEN, CDR2 SYDVKM, per germline. This CDR3 is 11 amino acids long. The CDR3 region is CASSPAEGLFF. In DNA form, the CDR3 reads TGTGCCAGCAGCCCCGCGGAGGGGCTGTTTTTT.